These 9 T cell receptor beta chains originate from one sample sequenced in a study of T cell changes during pregnancy in multiple sclerosis. Libraries were prepared by immunoSEQ multiplex PCR; TCRdb keeps only in-frame clonotypes and omits some of them. Found here are tens of thousands of clones, 80% to 95% of them singletons; the top ten hold around 2%. Sequenced here: peripheral blood, sampled in the third trimester of pregnancy. The receptors here all came from a female donor in good health, enrolled as a control in a pregnancy study.

A note on this clone: An end of the junction does not agree with germline; a read error may underlie this. The chain recombines TRBV2 with TRBJ1-1, with D maybe TRBD1 (6 bases). CDR1 is SNHLY and CDR2 is FYNNEI in the germline V gene. The CDR3 runs to 12 residues. The CDR3 sequence is CASSEGGPTPKF. In nucleotides, the CDR3 is TGTGCCAGCAGTGAAGGGGGGCCCACCCCGAAGTTT.

The chain combines TRBV19 with TRBJ2-5; weak D call: TRBD2 (8 bases). The CDR3 has 16 amino acids. Trimming removed 5 bases from V and 5 bases from J, with 21 bases in between. The germline gives CDR1 LNHDA, CDR2 SQIVND (reference sequence). The CDR3 coding sequence is TGTGCCAGTAGTCGTACCCGGACAGGCGGGGGGGAGACCCAGTACTTC. Protein: CASSRTRTGGGETQYF.

The chain employs TRBV6-6 and TRBJ2-3, with a possible D match to TRBD1 (5 bases). Trimming took off 0 bases at V and 11 bases at J, with 9 bases between the two ends. This CDR3 is 12 amino acids long. The germline V gene encodes CDR1 MNHNY and CDR2 SVGAGI (reference sequence). The CDR3 spells CASSYSTQGQYF. The CDR3 DNA reads as TGTGCCAGCAGTTACTCGACCCAGGGGCAGTATTTT.

V and J are TRBV5-4 and TRBJ1-3; D gene uncertain. The CDR3 sequence is 14 residues long. Between the trimmed V and J ends, which lost 1 base and 0 bases, there was a span of 5 bases. Germline values: CDR1 SGHNT, CDR2 YYREEE (reference sequence). Here the CDR3 reads CASSLTSSGNTIYF. In DNA form, the CDR3 reads TGTGCCAGCAGCTTGACCAGCTCTGGAAACACCATATATTTT.

The rearrangement joins TRBV5-6 to TRBJ1-1, with TRBD1 identical over 7 bases. This CDR3 contains 14 residues. The trim removed 2 bases at V and 2 bases at J, leaving 3 bases unmatched. The germline V gene encodes CDR1 SGHDT and CDR2 YYEEEE. The CDR3 sequence: CASSFGQENTEAFF. The DNA for the CDR3 is TGTGCCAGCAGCTTTGGACAGGAAAACACTGAAGCTTTCTTT.

This chain links TRBV4-1 with TRBJ2-7; perhaps TRBD1 as D (6 bases). CDR1 and CDR2 from the germline V gene are MGHRA and YSYEKL. Trimming pared 4 bases from V and 2 bases from J, leaving 12 bases between. The CDR3 spans 14 residues. In DNA form, the CDR3 reads TGCGCCAGCAGCCCCCGACAGGCCACCTACGAGCAGTACTTC. The encoded protein is CASSPRQATYEQYF.

This chain joins TRBV11-2 and TRBJ1-1; D is possibly TRBD1 (5 bases). There are 14 residues in the CDR3. Trimming pared 1 base from V and 5 bases from J, leaving 11 bases between. Germline assignment: CDR1 SGHAT and CDR2 FQNNGV. This chain's CDR3 is CASSLVQGGTEAFF. For the CDR3, the DNA is TGTGCCAGCAGCTTAGTCCAGGGTGGGACTGAAGCTTTCTTT.

The DNA of the CDR3 is TGTGCCAGCAGTAGAAGCGGGGGGGCAATCTACGAGCAGTACTTC. Protein sequence: CASSRSGGAIYEQYF. The genes are TRBV6-6 and TRBJ2-7; 10 bases are shared with TRBD2. The CDR3 length is 15 residues. Trimming at V came to 5 bases and at J to 3 bases, leaving 7 bases not matched to a gene. Per the germline V gene, CDR1 is MNHNY and CDR2 is SVGAGI (reference sequence).

This clone was detected only once. A read error may account for a junction end that differs from germline. The chain combines TRBV7-7 with TRBJ2-2, with D maybe TRBD2 (6 bases). CDR1 SSHAT and CDR2 FNYEAQ come from the germline V gene (reference sequence). This CDR3 has 14 amino acids. CDR3: CASSAGLYTGELFF. In DNA, the CDR3 is TGTGCTAGCAGCGCGGGACTCTACACCGGGGAGCTGTTTTTT.